Listed below are T cell receptor beta chains from one sample, sequenced in a study of beta chain features in type 1 diabetes. Libraries were prepared by immunoSEQ multiplex PCR; TCRdb keeps only in-frame clonotypes and omits some of them. Of some 100,000 clones listed, about two fifths were seen once; the top ten hold about 0.063%. What was sequenced was stem cell memory CD4+ T cells from blood. The source of these receptors is a woman aged 18-35 years in good health. Both conserved end residues are part of each CDR3.

cdr3_aa	v_call
CASSSSGRALTGELFF	TRBV28
CASSWTGGGETQYF	TRBV7-9
CASSYSPGQGTYEQYF	TRBV5-1
CASFHSGANVLTF	TRBV19
CASSFEALYNEQFF	TRBV5-1
CASSLDRGPEQYF	TRBV5-6
CASSLAGVTYNEQFF	TRBV5-1
CASSPQYLSGANVLTF	TRBV7-2
CACLLTYEQYF	TRBV30
CASSILGLAGGPGSYNEQFF	TRBV19
CASSSRGQPQHF	TRBV27
CASSRLGQLYGYTF	TRBV19
CASSSRTSLGNEQFF	TRBV9
CASSHGTVFNTIYF	TRBV5-4
CASSPGLRGEKLFF	TRBV18
CASSPFTSGGSYEQYF	TRBV18
CASSLDGQGSTDTQYF	TRBV2
CASSFRPPGLAGPYEQYF	TRBV7-2
CASSNRVPPYGYTF	TRBV6-5
CASSQDRRPFF	TRBV4-1
CASSVARATDTQYF	TRBV9
CASSLRPSGMNTGELFF	TRBV7-3
CASSIAGYSNQPQHF	TRBV19
CASSFVQGNQPQHF	TRBV28
CASSPPLAGGPGETQYF	TRBV28
CASSLAGTSYNEQFF	TRBV5-4
CASSLLGRFNEKLFF	TRBV5-1
CASSRTGQGNTEAFF	TRBV7-9
CAWSVVLAGAYEQYF	TRBV30
CASSPVSDTQYF	TRBV7-9
CASSQVRDTDTQYF	TRBV4-1
CASSRGLAGTQYEQYF	TRBV5-4
CASSPSGGTGNTIYF	TRBV7-9
CASSYTGTGGRGYTF	TRBV4-2
CASSGTSGSLGNEQFF	TRBV5-1
CASSPSAVVAGYTF	TRBV7-9
CAWSPGGFYEQYF	TRBV30
CASSIDDSRNYGYTF	TRBV19
CATSPRKGPAEQYF	TRBV15